The following is a TCR beta chain sequence with its context. The age range of participants was about 18 to 90 years, with residence in about two dozen US areas. Clinical history reported by participants formed the basis on which cohorts were assigned. This CDR3 has 18 residues. Germline V gene sequence: CDR1 LGHNA, CDR2 YNFKEQ. Trimming removed 3 bases from V and 3 bases from J; junction bases left unmatched: 15. Original methodology: Cell counts per sample came from amplifying reference gene primers. Profiling relied on immunoSEQ multiplex PCR, and the TCRdb table lists in-frame clones only, not all of them. Clonal size and the V and J genes are those of that table, whereas D and trimming came from the DNA. The top ten clones hold approximately 6% of a sample with about 300,000 clones, about 90% of them seen once. This record belongs to a study of blood T cell repertoires in COVID-19.

What was sequenced was PBMCs or T cells enriched from blood (not recorded which). V gene TRBV4-2 combines with J gene TRBJ1-1; 8 nucleotides align to TRBD1. The receptor was isolated from a woman aged 25 to 45 who had recovered from COVID-19. CDR3 protein: CASSHITRTGKIDTEAFF. In DNA, the CDR3 is TGTGCCAGCAGCCACATTACCCGGACAGGGAAGATAGACACTGAAGCTTTCTTT.